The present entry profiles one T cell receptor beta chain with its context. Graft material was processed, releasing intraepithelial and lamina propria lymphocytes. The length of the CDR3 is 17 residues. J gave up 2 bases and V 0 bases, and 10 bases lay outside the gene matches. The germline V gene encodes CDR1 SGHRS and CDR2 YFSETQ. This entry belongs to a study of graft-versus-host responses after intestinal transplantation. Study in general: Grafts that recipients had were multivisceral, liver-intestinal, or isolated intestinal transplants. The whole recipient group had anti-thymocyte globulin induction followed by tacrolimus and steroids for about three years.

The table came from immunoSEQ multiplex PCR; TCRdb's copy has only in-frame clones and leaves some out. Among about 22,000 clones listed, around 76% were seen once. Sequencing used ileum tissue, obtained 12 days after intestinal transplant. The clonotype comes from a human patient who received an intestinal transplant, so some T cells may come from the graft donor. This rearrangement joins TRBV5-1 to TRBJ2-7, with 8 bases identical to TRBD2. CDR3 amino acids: CASSLAPREGGPYEQYF. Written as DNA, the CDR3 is TGCGCCAGCAGCTTGGCCCCCCGGGAGGGAGGCCCCTACGAGCAGTACTTC.